The T cell receptor beta chain under discussion was sequenced for a study of cytomegalovirus exposure and HLA in healthy donors. The germline V gene has CDR1 MNHNS and CDR2 SASEGT. V was trimmed by 8 bases and J by 0 bases, leaving 14 bases between them. The CDR3 runs 15 residues. With 60 Vbeta and 13 Jbeta primers, the PCR was carried out. Profiled with immunoSEQ multiplex PCR; TCRdb holds only in-frame clones, not every one. Seen here are roughly 99,000 clones, about 85% observed once, and the top ten hold around 2.3%. Material: PBMCs. The V call is TRBV6-1, the J call TRBJ1-5; no reliable D call. The receptor was derived from a man aged 25 to 40 in good health and CMV-seronegative. This CDR3 is CASRRDPYSNQPQHF. The CDR3 nucleotides are TGTGCCAGCCGGAGGGATCCTTATAGCAATCAGCCCCAGCATTTT.